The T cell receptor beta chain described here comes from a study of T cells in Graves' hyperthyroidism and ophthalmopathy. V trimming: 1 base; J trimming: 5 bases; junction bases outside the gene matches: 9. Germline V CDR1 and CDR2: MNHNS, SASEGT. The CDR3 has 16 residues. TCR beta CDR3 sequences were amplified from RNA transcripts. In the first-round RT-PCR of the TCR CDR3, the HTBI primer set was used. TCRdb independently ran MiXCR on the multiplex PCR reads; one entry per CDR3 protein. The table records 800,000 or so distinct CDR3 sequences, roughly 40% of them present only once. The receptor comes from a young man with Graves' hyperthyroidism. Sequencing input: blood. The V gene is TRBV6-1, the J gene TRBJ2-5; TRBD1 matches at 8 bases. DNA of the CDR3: TGTGCCAGCAGTGAAGGCCTGACAGGGGTTCGGGAGACCCAGTACTTC. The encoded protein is CASSEGLTGVRETQYF.